This passage covers 4 T cell receptor beta chains from one sample sequenced in a study of blood T cells in healthy people across ages. Then a second PCR, running about 6 to 11 cycles, was carried out with a sample-barcoded 5' primer and a J-beta primer mix. TCRdb itself ran the 5' RACE reads through MiXCR, one entry per CDR3 protein. This sample carries 1.8 million or so distinct CDR3 sequences, approximately 39% of them seen once, and the ten largest clones take about 21%. Input material: blood. All receptors come from a human donor in good health.

Concerning this clonotype: Relative to the germline gene, one junction end is altered; a read error may explain this. The V call is TRBV20-1, the J call TRBJ2-7; no clear D. The germline gives CDR1 DFQATT, CDR2 SNEGSKA (reference sequence). The CDR3 runs 12 residues. The CDR3 DNA is TGCAGTGCTAGTGATGACTCCCACGAGCAGTACTTC. Amino acid sequence: CSASDDSHEQYF.

A remark on this clonotype: Mismatch with germline at one junction end may stem from a read error. This rearrangement joins TRBV12-3 or TRBV12-4 to TRBJ2-1; TRBD1 might be the D (5 bases). CDR3 size: 14 residues. This CDR3 reads CTSSLQGVGNEQFF. DNA for the CDR3: TGTACCAGCAGTTTACAAGGGGTAGGGAATGAGCAGTTCTTC.

The V gene is TRBV6-1, the J gene TRBJ2-5, with D hard to call. Trimming stripped 2 bases from V and 1 base from J, with 14 bases between. This CDR3 is built from 16 residues. Germline-derived CDR1 and CDR2 are MNHNS and SASEGT. In nucleotides, the CDR3 is TGTGCCAGCAGTGAATCCCCCTGGAGTATCCAAGAGACCCAGTACTTC. It translates to CASSESPWSIQETQYF.

The gene calls are TRBV7-2 and TRBJ2-1; possibly TRBD2 for D (6 bases). The CDR3 has 18 residues. Germline V gene sequence: CDR1 SGHTA, CDR2 FQGNSA. V was clipped by 0 bases and J by 2 bases, with 17 bases between them. The CDR3 DNA follows: TGTGCCAGCAGCTTAGCGCCCCCCTGGCGGGGCCCCTACAATGAGCAGTTCTTC. Translating it yields CASSLAPPWRGPYNEQFF.